The next 24 T cell receptor beta chains were all read from a single sample in a study of shared clonotypes between healthy human individuals. The data were produced by immunoSEQ multiplex PCR, yet TCRdb's version contains in-frame clones alone and is incomplete. The table shows fewer than 600,000 clones, with around 76% occurring only once. Specimen: PBMCs. These receptors were collected from a woman aged 40 to 55 in good health. Some clones in this sample may be carry-over from other donors' samples.

This clone was counted at least ten times. This chain connects TRBV6-1 to TRBJ2-7, with D maybe TRBD1 (8 bases). Trimming took 6 bases from V and 2 from J, leaving 17 bases between them. CDR3 size: 15 residues. The V gene's germline CDR1 is MNHNS and CDR2 SASEGT. The CDR3 sequence: CASRTDRGGTYEQYF. For the CDR3, the DNA is TGTGCCAGCAGAACCGACAGGGGAGGGACCTACGAGCAGTACTTC.

This clone occurred many times. The rearrangement joins TRBV4-2 to TRBJ1-2, with TRBD1 as a possible D gene (5 bases). The CDR3 has 15 residues. Germline CDR1 is LGHNA and CDR2 is YNFKEQ. Between the trimmed V and J ends, which lost 1 base and 6 bases, there was a span of 15 bases. In DNA, the CDR3 is TGTGCCAGCAGCCAAGCGGTCAGGGCCCCCGATGGCTACACCTTC. Protein product: CASSQAVRAPDGYTF.

A few counts support this clone. This chain joins TRBV5-1 and TRBJ2-7, with TRBD1 matching over 7 bases. J lost 1 base, V lost 0 bases, and 4 bases had no gene match. Germline V gene sequence: CDR1 SGHRS, CDR2 YFSETQ. The CDR3 contains 15 residues. For the CDR3, the DNA is TGCGCCAGCAGCTTGGGGGACAGCCCGTCCTACGAGCAGTACTTC. The encoded protein is CASSLGDSPSYEQYF.

In this sample, this clone turned up a few times. V gene TRBV11-2 combines with J gene TRBJ2-7; D perhaps matches TRBD2 (5 bases). V was pared by 1 base and J by 4 bases, with 14 bases between. The germline V gene has CDR1 SGHAT and CDR2 FQNNGV. The CDR3 consists of 15 residues. CDR3 sequence reads: CASSLARTGGYEQYF. As DNA, the CDR3 is TGTGCCAGCAGCTTAGCCCGGACTGGCGGGTACGAGCAGTACTTC.

The chain links TRBV30 to TRBJ2-7, with 8 bases lining up with TRBD1. Germline V gene sequence: CDR1 GTSNPN, CDR2 SVGIG (reference sequence). The CDR3 totals 13 residues. The trim removed 1 base at V and 7 bases at J, leaving 6 bases unmatched. CDR3 nucleotides: TGTGCCTGGAGTGCGGGACAGGCTAAAGAGCAGTACTTC. This sequence encodes CAWSAGQAKEQYF. Full variable domain (rest looked up from reference TRBV30 and TRBJ2-7): SQTIHQWPATLVQPVGSPLSLECTVEGTSNPNLYWYRQAAGRGLQLLFYSVGIGQISSEVPQNLSASRPQDRQFILSSKKLLLSDSGFYLCAWSAGQAKEQYFGPGTRLTVT.

The gene calls are TRBV5-1 and TRBJ1-1; D remains unclear. V dropped 3 bases and J dropped 4 bases, with 16 bases sitting between them. The CDR3 is 15 residues long. Germline loops: CDR1 SGHRS, CDR2 YFSETQ. The CDR3 nucleotides are TGCGCCAGCAGCTCTCTTAACCAGGTAGGCACTGAAGCTTTCTTT. This sequence encodes CASSSLNQVGTEAFF.

This chain links TRBV7-9 with TRBJ2-7; no clear D. CDR1 SEHNR and CDR2 FQNEAQ come from the germline V gene (reference sequence). The V end was cut by 1 base, the J end by 4 bases, with 11 bases between. This CDR3 contains 14 residues. CDR3 sequence: CASSLDLNSYEQYF. DNA for the CDR3: TGTGCCAGCAGCTTAGACCTTAATTCATACGAGCAGTACTTC. The full variable domain, its missing parts supplied by reference TRBV7-9 and TRBJ2-7, is DTGVSQNPRHKITKRGQNVTFRCDPISEHNRLYWYRQTLGQGPEFLTYFQNEAQLEKSRLLSDRFSAERPKGSFSTLEIQRTEQGDSAMYLCASSLDLNSYEQYFGPGTRLTVT.

This clone occurred once. CDR3 DNA: TGTGCCAGCAGGGAAAGAAGGGGGCCAGGCAATCAGCCCCAGCATTTT. As protein: CASRERRGPGNQPQHF. The rearrangement joins TRBV6-4 to TRBJ1-5; 7 nucleotides match TRBD1. J gave up 2 bases and V 6 bases, and 10 bases lay outside the gene matches. The CDR3 is 16 amino acids. CDR1 is MRHNA, CDR2 SNTAGT, per germline.

The chain links TRBV18 to TRBJ1-1; D unresolved. Germline V gene lookup returns CDR1 KGHSH and CDR2 LQKENI. This CDR3 is 15 amino acids long. V shed 0 bases and J shed 3 bases, with 11 bases lying between them. The chain's CDR3 is CASSPPTGLYTEAFF. DNA of the CDR3: TGTGCCAGCTCACCACCAACGGGTTTGTACACTGAAGCTTTCTTT.

This clone has more than one count but fewer than ten. V gene TRBV5-4 combines with J gene TRBJ2-7, with TRBD1 matching 9 bases. The CDR3 is 15 residues long. The germline V gene encodes CDR1 SGHNT and CDR2 YYREEE (reference sequence). With 4 bases clipped from V and 3 bases from J, the junction kept 8 bases outside the gene matches. CDR3 protein: CASSPAGTGFYEQYF. The CDR3 nucleotides are TGTGCCAGCAGCCCCGCCGGGACAGGGTTCTACGAGCAGTACTTC.

The rearrangement joins TRBV2 to TRBJ2-7, with D perhaps TRBD2 (6 bases). Germline CDR1 is SNHLY and CDR2 is FYNNEI. The CDR3 length is 15 residues. Trimming stripped 3 bases from V and 3 bases from J, with 15 bases between. The CDR3 DNA reads as TGTGCCAGCAGTGAGAATAGCGGAGAAGTCTACGAGCAGTACTTC. Translation: CASSENSGEVYEQYF.

The chain uses TRBV7-2 and TRBJ2-2; weak D call: TRBD2 (6 bases). This CDR3 is built from 16 residues. Germline values: CDR1 SGHTA, CDR2 FQGNSA. V gave up 5 bases and J gave up 2 bases, with 15 bases separating them. The CDR3 protein is CASSGRTFRNTGELFF. The CDR3 region has the DNA TGTGCCAGCAGCGGGAGGACCTTCCGAAACACCGGGGAGCTGTTTTTT.

This chain links TRBV7-9 with TRBJ2-1, with D possibly TRBD2 on 6 matching bases. Deletions cut 1 base from V and 7 bases from J, with 11 bases between. This CDR3 is 14 amino acids long. Germline V gene sequence: CDR1 SEHNR, CDR2 FQNEAQ (reference sequence). CDR3 loop: CASSLGGGANEQFF. The CDR3 DNA reads TGTGCCAGCAGCTTAGGCGGAGGGGCGAATGAGCAGTTCTTC. Complete variable domain (other parts from reference TRBV7-9 and TRBJ2-1): DTGVSQNPRHKITKRGQNVTFRCDPISEHNRLYWYRQTLGQGPEFLTYFQNEAQLEKSRLLSDRFSAERPKGSFSTLEIQRTEQGDSAMYLCASSLGGGANEQFFGPGTRLTVL.

The rearrangement joins TRBV5-1 to TRBJ2-5, with 9 positions matching TRBD2. Germline values: CDR1 SGHRS, CDR2 YFSETQ. Trimming at V came to 1 base and at J to 4 bases, leaving 2 bases not matched to a gene. The CDR3 totals 14 residues. Here the CDR3 reads CASSLLLAGETQYF. The CDR3 DNA follows: TGCGCCAGCAGCTTGTTACTAGCGGGAGAGACCCAGTACTTC.

The chain employs TRBV25-1 and TRBJ1-1; D ambiguous. The CDR3 spans 16 residues. Trimming removed 1 base from V and 1 base from J, with 13 bases in between. Germline-derived CDR1 and CDR2 are MGHDK and SYGVNS. The CDR3 sequence is CASSESYNPGNTEAFF. DNA of the CDR3: TGTGCCAGCAGTGAATCATACAACCCGGGGAACACTGAAGCTTTCTTT.

As regards this clone: The sample has other DNA sequences that encode this CDR3 too. This CDR3 is CASSSGQGDQPQHF. DNA for the CDR3: TGTGCCAGCAGTTCCGGACAGGGGGATCAGCCCCAGCATTTT. This chain uses TRBV28 with TRBJ1-5; 10 bases map to TRBD1. Looked up from germline, CDR1 is MDHEN and CDR2 is SYDVKM. J lost 5 bases, V lost 4 bases, and 2 bases had no gene match. The CDR3 covers 14 residues.

The chain joins TRBV7-2 to TRBJ2-1; 8 nucleotides align to TRBD1. The V segment lost 3 bases and the J segment 4 bases; nucleotides outside the gene matches: 5. Germline CDR1 is SGHTA and CDR2 is FQGNSA. This CDR3 contains 15 residues. In DNA form, the CDR3 reads TGTGCCAGCAGCTTCGACAGGGGCGATTACAATGAGCAGTTCTTC. Translating it yields CASSFDRGDYNEQFF.

This clone showed up just a few times. This chain uses TRBV6-1 with TRBJ2-7; 9 bases map to TRBD1. This CDR3 spans 15 amino acids. CDR1 MNHNS and CDR2 SASEGT come from the germline V gene. With 4 bases clipped from V and 2 bases from J, the junction kept 6 bases outside the gene matches. The CDR3 protein is CASSAVTGGTYEQYF. For the CDR3, the DNA is TGTGCCAGCAGTGCGGTAACAGGGGGCACCTACGAGCAGTACTTC.

The chain couples TRBV7-9 to TRBJ2-3, with 8 bases aligning to TRBD2. Unmatched junction bases numbered 4, after V lost 3 bases and J lost 2 bases. This CDR3 region has 15 residues. Germline loops: CDR1 SEHNR, CDR2 FQNEAQ (reference sequence). In nucleotides, the CDR3 is TGTGCCAGCAGCTTTGTAGCGGGGCACACAGATACGCAGTATTTT. Translating gives CASSFVAGHTDTQYF. Variable domain in full (rest from reference TRBV7-9 and TRBJ2-3): DTGVSQNPRHKITKRGQNVTFRCDPISEHNRLYWYRQTLGQGPEFLTYFQNEAQLEKSRLLSDRFSAERPKGSFSTLEIQRTEQGDSAMYLCASSFVAGHTDTQYFGPGTRLTVL.

The rearrangement joins TRBV7-2 to TRBJ2-3; D remains ambiguous. Germline lookup yields CDR1 SGHTA and CDR2 FQGNSA. CDR3 length: 15 residues. Trimming shortened V by 0 bases and J by 3 bases, and 10 bases separated the two germline ends. The CDR3 reads CASSLAWRSTDTQYF. In DNA, the CDR3 is TGTGCCAGCAGCTTAGCGTGGCGGTCAACAGATACGCAGTATTTT.

V gene TRBV6-6 combines with J gene TRBJ2-2; 9 bases align to TRBD1. The CDR3 runs 14 residues. Per germline, CDR1 MNHNY and CDR2 SVGAGI (reference sequence). Germline trimming cut 6 bases from V and 6 bases from J; bases unmatched to any gene: 5. The CDR3: CASSGGTGPGELFF. Written as DNA, the CDR3 is TGTGCCAGCAGCGGGGGGACAGGGCCCGGGGAGCTGTTTTTT.

This chain connects TRBV19 to TRBJ1-1, with TRBD1 matching over 7 bases. V dropped 3 bases and J dropped 10; count of bases not matched to a gene: 14. Germline V gives CDR1 LNHDA, CDR2 SQIVND (reference sequence). The CDR3 has 15 residues. CDR3 loop: CASSIVGAGGSGAFF. CDR3 nucleotides: TGTGCCAGTAGTATTGTTGGGGCAGGGGGTTCTGGAGCTTTCTTT.

The gene calls are TRBV28 and TRBJ2-7; TRBD1 or TRBD2 may be the D gene (7 bases each). Trimming cost V 5 bases and J 7 bases, with 24 bases left between them. Germline loops: CDR1 MDHEN, CDR2 SYDVKM. The CDR3 runs to 16 residues. The CDR3 region is CASSPYRQVRGGEQYF. CDR3 nucleotide sequence: TGTGCCAGCAGTCCCTACCGGCAGGTCAGGGGGGGGGAGCAGTACTTC.

This clone was detected many times. Other DNA sequences from this sample encode an identical CDR3 as well. The gene calls are TRBV29-1 and TRBJ2-5, with TRBD1 matching over 8 bases. Germline V gives CDR1 SQVTM, CDR2 ANQGSEA. Trimming cost V 4 bases and J 5 bases; bases outside gene matches: 15. The CDR3 has 16 amino acids. The CDR3 coding sequence is TGCAGCGTTGTAAACCCTTTAACAGGGGGAGGCGAGACCCAGTACTTC. It translates to CSVVNPLTGGGETQYF. The complete variable domain, with remaining parts taken from reference TRBV29-1 and TRBJ2-5, reads SAVISQKPSRDICQRGTSLTIQCQVDSQVTMMFWYRQQPGQSLTLIATANQGSEATYESGFVIDKFPISRPNLTFSTLTVSNMSPEDSSIYLCSVVNPLTGGGETQYFGPGTRLLVL.